The sequence of this T cell receptor (beta chain) was determined in a study of control samples from healthy donors and cancer patients. V lost 2 bases and J 1 base, leaving 5 bases between the germline ends. This CDR3 comprises 13 residues. Germline CDR1 MNHNY, CDR2 SVGAGI (reference sequence). TCRdb's copy holds only in-frame clones and misses some; the assay was immunoSEQ multiplex PCR. The sample has approximately 87,000 clones, roughly 89% seen once. The receptor's source is a man in his fifties in good health. The rearrangement joins TRBV6-6 to TRBJ1-1; D unresolved. The sample consisted of blood. CDR3 bases: TGTGCCAGCAGTTACGCACAGAACACTGAAGCTTTCTTT. Its translation: CASSYAQNTEAFF.